What follows describes a single T cell receptor beta chain. Its antigen is currently unknown. This entry belongs to a study of T-cell memory formation after mild COVID-19. General observations from the study: While clones contracting from day 15 to 85 were balanced between CD4 and CD8, later expanders leaned CD4+.

CDR3 length equals 15 residues. CDR1 and CDR2 (germline): LGHNA, YSLEER. Trimming took 3 bases from V and 0 from J, leaving 11 bases between them. A single record per CDR3 protein comes from TCRdb applying MiXCR to the 5' RACE reads. The table shows 290,000 or so distinct CDR3 sequences, with approximately 19% occurring only once. The sequencing sample was made of PBMCs or a T cell subset sorted from them (not recorded which). The chain recombines TRBV4-3 with TRBJ1-2; D is possibly TRBD1 (5 bases). The receptor was derived from a man in his late teens or twenties who had mild COVID-19 (a few samples of this study predate the infection). Cell type and time point are not known. CDR3: CASSHRQPSNYGYTF. In DNA, the CDR3 is TGCGCCAGCAGCCATCGACAGCCCTCTAACTATGGCTACACCTTC.